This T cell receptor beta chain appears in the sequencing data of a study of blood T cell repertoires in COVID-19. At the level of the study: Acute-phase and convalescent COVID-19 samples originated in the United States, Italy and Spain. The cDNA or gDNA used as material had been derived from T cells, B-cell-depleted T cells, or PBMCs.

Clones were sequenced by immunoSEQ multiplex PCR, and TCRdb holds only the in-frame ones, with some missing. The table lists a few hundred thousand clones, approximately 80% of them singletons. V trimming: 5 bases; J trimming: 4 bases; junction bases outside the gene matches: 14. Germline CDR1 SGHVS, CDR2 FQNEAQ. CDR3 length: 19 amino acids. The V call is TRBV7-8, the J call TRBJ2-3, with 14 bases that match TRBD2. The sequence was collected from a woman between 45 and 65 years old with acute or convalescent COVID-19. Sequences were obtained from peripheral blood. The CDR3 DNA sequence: TGTGCCAGCAGCCCCGGCCCCGGGACTAGCGGGAGAATTGCAGATACGCAGTATTTT. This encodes CASSPGPGTSGRIADTQYF.